Only a few counts were recorded for the clone carrying this TCR beta chain. This entry is derived from a study of CD8 T cells in Susac syndrome. CD8+ and CD4+ T cells from blood underwent TCR beta sequencing. Each multiple sclerosis control was a treatment-naive patient with relapsing-remitting disease that was either stable or active. Through negative isolation, CD4+ and CD8+ T cells were obtained, while TEMRA cells were enriched using FACS. The ends were cut back, 2 bases at V and 1 base at J, with 11 bases in the middle. Germline loops: CDR1 SGHTA, CDR2 FQGNSA. The CDR3 consists of 15 residues. An amount of RNA that ranged from roughly 0.5 to 1 ug was reverse transcribed with random hexamers. Via MiXCR, TCRdb re-called the immunoSEQ multiplex PCR reads, giving one row per CDR3 protein. Of roughly 170,000 distinct CDR3 sequences listed, 80% to 95% are singletons.

Material: CD4+ T cells from PBMCs. The gene calls are TRBV7-2 and TRBJ2-5, with D maybe TRBD1 (6 bases). This clonotype was sampled from a human donor with multiple sclerosis. The CDR3 DNA is TGTGCCAGCAGCTTAAAGACAGGAGCCCAAGAGACCCAGTACTTC. As protein: CASSLKTGAQETQYF.